The rows below give T cell receptor beta chains drawn from one sample of a study of blood T cells in healthy people across ages. TCRdb itself ran the 5' RACE reads through MiXCR, one entry per CDR3 protein. This table holds about 1.8 million distinct CDR3 sequences, less than 50% found once. Material: blood. The receptor set was obtained from a middle-aged woman in good health. The CDR3 runs from the conserved cysteine through the conserved F or W. The D gene is left open where the match is weak. Some rows have no size entry. The others give once, few or many, or a class for an expanded clone.

D gene: -; J gene: TRBJ2-5; V gene: TRBV28; clone size: -; CDR3 protein: CASSLLGLEETQYF; CDR3 DNA: TGTGCCAGCAGTTTACTGGGGCTAGAAGAGACCCAGTACTTC
D gene: TRBD1; J gene: TRBJ2-5; V gene: TRBV27; clone size: -; CDR3 protein: CASSLRGQSEQETQYF; CDR3 DNA: TGTGCCAGCAGTTTAAGGGGACAGAGCGAACAAGAGACCCAGTACTTC
D gene: TRBD2; J gene: TRBJ2-7; V gene: TRBV12-3/TRBV12-4; clone size: few; CDR3 protein: CASTPTRGSEQYF; CDR3 DNA: TGTGCCAGCACCCCAACCCGCGGGAGTGAGCAGTACTTC
D gene: TRBD2; J gene: TRBJ2-3; V gene: TRBV7-2; clone size: few; CDR3 protein: CASSSPGLAGGGTDTQYF; CDR3 DNA: TGTGCCAGCAGCTCCCCGGGACTAGCGGGGGGAGGCACAGATACGCAGTATTTT
D gene: -; J gene: TRBJ2-5; V gene: TRBV6-2/TRBV6-3; clone size: few; CDR3 protein: CASSYRSWEPQETQYF; CDR3 DNA: TGTGCCAGCAGTTACCGTTCGTGGGAGCCGCAAGAGACCCAGTACTTC
D gene: -; J gene: TRBJ2-1; V gene: TRBV9; clone size: many; CDR3 protein: CASSVGPHNEQFF; CDR3 DNA: TGTGCCAGCAGCGTAGGACCACACAATGAGCAGTTCTTC
D gene: -; J gene: TRBJ2-3; V gene: TRBV7-2; clone size: few; CDR3 protein: CASSPPGTRRGGTQYF; CDR3 DNA: TGTGCCAGCAGCCCACCCGGGACCCGTCGAGGTGGGACGCAGTATTTT
D gene: TRBD2; J gene: TRBJ2-1; V gene: TRBV14; clone size: -; CDR3 protein: CASSRSLLAGGLRFYNEQFF; CDR3 DNA: TGTGCCAGCAGCCGATCGCTACTAGCGGGGGGGCTAAGATTCTACAATGAGCAGTTCTTC
D gene: -; J gene: TRBJ2-1; V gene: TRBV27; clone size: once; CDR3 protein: CATTGLDEQFF; CDR3 DNA: TGTGCCACTACAGGGCTCGATGAGCAGTTCTTC
D gene: -; J gene: TRBJ2-1; V gene: TRBV27; clone size: few; CDR3 protein: CASSSHSELGEQFF; CDR3 DNA: TGTGCCAGCAGTTCACACAGTGAGCTAGGCGAGCAGTTCTTC